The following is a T cell receptor (beta chain) sequence with its context. Its antigen is currently unknown. These data come from a study of cytomegalovirus exposure and HLA in healthy donors. Points from the study as a whole: The analysis excluded some indistinguishable V segments, including TRBV6-2 and TRBV6-3.

Primers included in the PCR were 60 Vbeta and 13 Jbeta primers. In the authors' methods: About 80 million unique TCR beta chains, roughly 11 million of them shared, were counted by a later analysis. Repertoires were generated with immunoSEQ multiplex PCR, while TCRdb's copy carries only in-frame clones and drops some. That table furnishes V, J and clone size, whereas the DNA furnished D and trimming. This table holds 99,000 or so clones, approximately 80% found once. V lost 4 bases, J lost 2 bases, and 18 bases lay in between. This CDR3 has 15 amino acids. Germline loops: CDR1 SQVTM, CDR2 ANQGSEA. The chain links TRBV29-1 to TRBJ2-7, with D possibly being TRBD2 (7 bases). The clonotype was recovered from a man in his fifties or sixties in good health and CMV-seropositive. The sequenced sample consisted of PBMCs. The CDR3 loop is CSVGGGGGRTYEQYF. The CDR3 coding sequence is TGCAGCGTTGGAGGTGGGGGGGGGCGGACCTACGAGCAGTACTTC.